The subject of this entry is one TCR beta chain. The antigen it binds to is not known. No base quality values were provided; no much bigger clone lies one nucleotide off. Spanning cysteine to phenylalanine, the CDR3 consists of 16 amino acids. The CDR3 DNA has 48 bases and is translated from base 1. V lost 5 bases and J lost 0 bases; the stretch between them is 14 bases long. Reading the germline V gene (reference sequence) gives CDR1 MNHEY and CDR2 SMNVEV. The library was obtained by the immunoSEQ multiplex PCR assay. RNA was extracted from all samples and reverse transcribed into cDNA, which served as template for TCR sequencing. SuperScript III was used to make first-strand cDNA, primed with a 2:1 mix of oligo-dT and random hexamers. Amplification bias was assessed with a synthetic immune receptor repertoire, and residual bias was removed computationally. In the authors' own workflow: Raw reads were preprocessed to remove errors, and CDR3 was defined by IMGT conventions from the conserved cysteine to phenylalanine. Clonality was calculated as 1 minus Shannon entropy normalized by log2 of the number of productive unique TCRs. Whether scalp clones were CD4 or CD8 was inferred by matching scalp TCRbeta sequences against CD4 and CD8 repertoires sorted from blood. TCRdb limited this immuneACCESS table to in-frame rearrangements with V and J called. A share of clones is missing; checked studies link under half to unresolved V genes, and the rest is unexplained. D and trimming come from the DNA, and the V and J calls and clone size come from that table. The sample table contains fewer than 250,000 clones; only one count was recorded for 35% to 40% of them. The top ten clonotypes cover 0.4% to 0.55% of the sample.

This record belongs to a study of CD8+ T cells in alopecia areata (dated by TCRdb to 2017 to 2018). Looking at the study overall: Treated patients were enrolled in an open-label pilot trial of oral tofacitinib at 5 to 10 mg twice daily for moderate-to-severe alopecia areata. RNA was extracted with the PAXgene miRNA kit for fixed scalp, the miRNeasy kit for PBMCs, and the RNeasy kit for mouse skin. Human TCRbeta sequencing covered scalp tissue and sorted CD4+ and CD8+ peripheral blood T cells from patchy and totalis/universalis alopecia areata patients and healthy controls. Scalp clonality was compared across normal scalp (n=4), patchy alopecia areata scalp (n=8), and alopecia totalis/universalis scalp (n=8). TCRbeta CDR3 regions were amplified by immunoSEQ multiplex PCR with 35 Vbeta forward and 13 Jbeta reverse primers. Tofacitinib was administered for 6 to 18 months, and 6 months of follow-up off drug were then conducted to assess delayed response and recurrence. To study T cell clonal expansion in alopecia areata, the researchers applied high-throughput TCRbeta sequencing to both the C3H/HeJ mouse model and human patients. Patients on tofacitinib were biopsied at baseline and after 4 and 24 weeks of treatment, and several of the patients also had a later scalp biopsy. Disease severity in treated patients was measured with the SALT score, which quantifies the percentage of affected scalp surface area. Paper-wide results and their limitations: Because the treated cohort was small and had only one nonresponder, larger studies are needed to examine links between baseline CD8+ expansion and response. Higher clonality and more expanded CD8+ clones were observed in lesional scalp than in normal scalp, particularly in alopecia totalis/universalis, a finding suggestive of antigenic drive. Shared TCR sequences between patients were less evident than in mice, which may be partly attributable to HLA diversity in the patient population. With tofacitinib, both scalp clonality and the number of expanded CD8+ clones among the top 100 scalp clones went down significantly. Unlike mouse skin, which is dominated by gammadelta T cells, normal human skin has resident alphabeta T cells that are also sequenced, and this complicates analysis of the scalp TCR repertoire. Many expanded lesional clones persisted in scalp and blood during tofacitinib treatment, which may partly explain relapse after stopping treatment.

The treatment or condition label corresponds to: oral pan-JAK inhibitor, 5-10 mg twice daily. Peripheral blood and lesional scalp punch biopsies were obtained from patients with alopecia areata. After PBMCs were isolated by density centrifugation and stained for CD3, CD4 and CD8, a FACSAria was used to sort CD4+ and CD8+ T cells. The chain was built from TRBV27 and TRBJ1-3; the D region possibly corresponds to TRBD1 (6 bases align). This TCR derives from a human donor with alopecia areata. The material was CD4+ T cells sorted from blood, obtained at roughly week 30, from a patient treated with tofacitinib. The sequenced DNA is TGTGCCAGCAGTCCCAAAGGACAGTACTCTGGAAACACCATATATTTT. The encoded protein is CASSPKGQYSGNTIYF.